These 17 T cell receptor beta chains were all obtained from the same sample, sequenced in a study of OX40 agonist ivuxolimab in advanced cancers. Data came from immunoSEQ multiplex PCR; TCRdb stores just in-frame clones and leaves some out. The sample shows roughly 75,000 clones, more than 80% of them seen only once. Material: CD4+ or CD8+ T cells sorted from blood, obtained in a trial of the OX40 agonist ivuxolimab. Every receptor here comes from an adult with an advanced solid tumor such as melanoma, head and neck, liver or kidney cancer.

The chain combines TRBV19 with TRBJ2-5; 8 bases match TRBD2. Germline V CDR1 and CDR2: LNHDA, SQIVND (reference sequence). The CDR3 length is 16 residues. Unmatched junction bases numbered 8, after V lost 3 bases and J lost 2 bases. CDR3 in DNA: TGTGCCAGTAGTATTCAAGGGGTAGCGGGACAAGAGACCCAGTACTTC. The encoded protein is CASSIQGVAGQETQYF.

Here the CDR3 reads CASSLELVPGSEQYF. Here the CDR3 DNA reads TGTGCCAGCAGCTTAGAACTCGTTCCGGGGAGCGAGCAGTACTTC. J is TRBJ2-7 and V is TRBV11-2, with a weak D call TRBD2 (5 bases). V lost 0 bases and J lost 6, with 15 bases in between. This CDR3 has 15 amino acids. CDR1 is SGHAT, CDR2 FQNNGV, per germline.

V and J are TRBV28 and TRBJ2-1; 9 bases are shared with TRBD2. There are 16 residues in the CDR3. Germline loops: CDR1 MDHEN, CDR2 SYDVKM. V shed 4 bases and J 8 bases; nucleotides not matched to a gene: 12. CDR3 in DNA: TGTGCCAGCAGTTCTCTGACTAGCGGATTAAGGGATGAGCAGTTCTTC. It specifies CASSSLTSGLRDEQFF.

The rearrangement links TRBV19 to TRBJ2-4; 9 nucleotides agree with TRBD2. This CDR3 has 17 amino acids. Germline CDR1 and CDR2: LNHDA and SQIVND (reference sequence). J lost 5 bases, V lost 3 bases, and 11 bases had no gene match. The CDR3 bases are TGTGCCAGTAGTATCTACGGCGGGGGGGGCCCCCAAAACATTCAGTACTTC. Residues: CASSIYGGGGPQNIQYF.

The chain recombines TRBV9 with TRBJ1-1; D is perhaps TRBD1 (6 bases). Per the germline V gene, CDR1 is SGDLS and CDR2 is YYNGEE. V lost 4 bases to trimming and J lost 1 base, with 14 bases between them. The CDR3 spans 15 residues. CDR3 amino acids: CASSSTGTTNTEAFF. CDR3 nucleotide sequence: TGTGCCAGCAGCTCTACCGGGACAACGAACACTGAAGCTTTCTTT.

The chain recombines TRBV21-1 with TRBJ2-7; no check of the table's D call, TRBD1, against the DNA was made. TRBV21-1 is designated a pseudogene. This CDR3 is 14 amino acids long. CDR3 protein: CAREDSKSSYEQYF. DNA of the CDR3: TGTGCCAGAGAGGACAGCAAGAGCTCCTACGAGCAGTACTTC.

This chain joins TRBV2 and TRBJ1-2, with a weak D call TRBD1 (5 bases). CDR1 and CDR2 from the germline V gene are SNHLY and FYNNEI. The CDR3 is 15 residues long. The V end lost 5 bases, the J end lost 0 bases, and 13 bases lay between the germline ends. CDR3 amino acids: CASSPLGGANYGYTF. CDR3 in DNA: TGTGCCAGCAGTCCTCTGGGGGGTGCTAACTATGGCTACACCTTC.

The rearrangement joins TRBV2 to TRBJ2-2; D remains ambiguous. The V end lost 6 bases, the J end lost 4 bases, and 3 bases lay between the germline ends. The CDR3 loop spans 11 amino acids. Per germline, CDR1 SNHLY and CDR2 FYNNEI. CDR3 sequence: CASSLTGELFF. The CDR3 region has the DNA TGTGCCAGCAGCCTCACCGGGGAGCTGTTTTTT.

This sequence joins TRBV7-3 and TRBJ2-3; tentatively, D is TRBD1 (6 bases). The germline V gene encodes CDR1 SGHTA and CDR2 FQGTGA. V lost 2 bases, J lost 0 bases, and 12 bases lay in between. The length of the CDR3 is 16 residues. In nucleotides, the CDR3 is TGTGCCAGCAGCTTAGGGACACTCACTAGCACAGATACGCAGTATTTT. Amino acid sequence: CASSLGTLTSTDTQYF.

This clone was counted many times. The V and J genes are TRBV6-5 and TRBJ2-4; the match to TRBD2 covers 9 bases. Germline trimming cut 4 bases from V and 6 bases from J; bases unmatched to any gene: 1. CDR1 MNHEY and CDR2 SVGAGI come from the germline V gene. This CDR3 contains 13 residues. CDR3 residues: CASSWREGNIQYF. The CDR3 region has the DNA TGTGCCAGCAGTTGGCGGGAGGGAAACATTCAGTACTTC.

This sequence joins TRBV27 and TRBJ1-1, with a tentative D call TRBD1 (6 bases). Germline V gene lookup returns CDR1 MNHEY and CDR2 SMNVEV (reference sequence). V shed 7 bases and J shed 1 base, with 16 bases lying between them. The CDR3 loop spans 15 amino acids. The CDR3 bases are TGTGCCAGCAAAGGGACCGGGACAAAGAACACTGAAGCTTTCTTT. Protein: CASKGTGTKNTEAFF.

The chain combines TRBV7-6 with TRBJ1-5, with a possible D match to TRBD1 (5 bases). The CDR3 runs to 15 residues. V lost 0 bases to trimming and J lost 2 bases, with 8 bases between them. The germline V gene encodes CDR1 SGHVS and CDR2 FNYEAQ. CDR3 DNA sequence: TGTGCCAGCAGCTTAGCAGGGGATGGCAATCAGCCCCAGCATTTT. The encoded protein is CASSLAGDGNQPQHF.

This clone was seen only a few times. V and J are TRBV6-5 and TRBJ1-5, with D unclear. The CDR3 length is 15 residues. Germline V lookup: CDR1 MNHEY, CDR2 SVGAGI. The V gene lost 2 bases and the J gene lost 0 bases, with 8 bases spanning the gap. CDR3 nucleotide sequence: TGTGCCAGCAGTTACAACAGCAATAGCAATCAGCCCCAGCATTTT. It encodes CASSYNSNSNQPQHF.

The CDR3 bases are TGTGCCAGCAGTTCAAGTAATGAGCGGCATGAGCAGTTCTTC. Its protein product is CASSSSNERHEQFF. The chain uses TRBV6-6 and TRBJ2-1; maybe TRBD2 (5 bases). V was trimmed by 4 bases and J by 8 bases, leaving 15 bases between them. CDR1 MNHNY and CDR2 SVGAGI come from the germline V gene (reference sequence). The CDR3 is made up of 14 amino acids.

Notes on this clone: The sample holds other DNA sequences that translate to the same CDR3. The rearrangement uses TRBV27 and TRBJ2-7, with 7 bases identical to TRBD2. The CDR3 loop spans 12 amino acids. J gave up 3 bases and V 4 bases, and 0 bases lay outside the gene matches. Per the germline V gene, CDR1 is MNHEY and CDR2 is SMNVEV (reference sequence). CDR3 sequence: CASSSGGYEQYF. CDR3 DNA: TGTGCCAGCAGTTCGGGAGGCTACGAGCAGTACTTC.

Here the CDR3 DNA reads TGTGCCAGCAGCTTACCCACTGCCGGGACAGGGGGCTATGGCTACACCTTC. This codes for CASSLPTAGTGGYGYTF. This chain connects TRBV7-9 to TRBJ1-2; 11 nucleotides align to TRBD1. V was pared by 2 bases and J by 4 bases, with 9 bases of the junction left unmatched. The CDR3 covers 17 residues. Germline V CDR1 and CDR2: SEHNR, FQNEAQ (reference sequence). The whole variable domain, filled in from reference TRBV7-9 and TRBJ1-2, reads DTGVSQNPRHKITKRGQNVTFRCDPISEHNRLYWYRQTLGQGPEFLTYFQNEAQLEKSRLLSDRFSAERPKGSFSTLEIQRTEQGDSAMYLCASSLPTAGTGGYGYTFGSGTRLTVV.

This chain uses TRBV7-2 with TRBJ2-1; no definite D call. CDR1 and CDR2 from the germline V gene are SGHTA and FQGNSA. V gave up 5 bases and J gave up 7 bases, with 6 bases separating them. The CDR3 loop spans 11 amino acids. Written as DNA, the CDR3 is TGTGCCAGCAGCCCCGAGAATGAGCAGTTCTTC. Encoded protein: CASSPENEQFF.